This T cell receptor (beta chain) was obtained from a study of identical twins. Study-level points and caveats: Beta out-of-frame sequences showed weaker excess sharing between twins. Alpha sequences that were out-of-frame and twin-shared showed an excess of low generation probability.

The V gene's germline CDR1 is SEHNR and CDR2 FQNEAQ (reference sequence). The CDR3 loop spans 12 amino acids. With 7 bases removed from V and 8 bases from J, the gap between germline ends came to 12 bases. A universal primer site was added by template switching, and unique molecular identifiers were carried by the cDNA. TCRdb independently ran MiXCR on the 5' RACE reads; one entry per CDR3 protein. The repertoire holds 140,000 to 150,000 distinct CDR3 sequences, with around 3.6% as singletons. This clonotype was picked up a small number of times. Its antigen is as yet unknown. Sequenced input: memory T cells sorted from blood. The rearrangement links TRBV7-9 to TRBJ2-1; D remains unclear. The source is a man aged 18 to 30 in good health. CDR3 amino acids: CASTADEDEQFF. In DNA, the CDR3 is TGTGCCAGCACCGCCGACGAGGATGAGCAGTTCTTC.